This T cell receptor (beta chain) was sequenced during a study of shared clonotypes between healthy human individuals. The wider study: With ages of 18 to 49, the donors were a couple of women and a few men.

Notes on the study in general: Rarefaction curves obtained for sorted subsets showed sequencing incomplete despite large depth. Limited genetic and exposure-history diversity came from having few donors.

On this clone itself: Its target is unknown.

CD45RO-negative cells were positively selected for CCR7, leaving out terminally differentiated effector memory CD45RA+ cells. CDR1 and CDR2 (germline): MNHEY, SMNVEV (reference sequence). With 2 bases removed from V and 5 bases from J, the gap between germline ends came to 7 bases. The CDR3 sequence is 12 residues long. Per the authors' pipeline: Junction-only immunoSEQ sequences carried no quality scores, so filtering differed. Using immunoSEQ multiplex PCR, the repertoire was profiled, and TCRdb retains in-frame clones only, with some absent. The V and J calls and clone size come from that table; D and trimming were worked out from the DNA. The data hold hundreds of thousands of clones, with around 96% observed a single time.

This clonotype was sampled from a woman aged 25 to 39 in good health. The specimen sequenced was naive CD8+ T cells sorted from blood. The chain links TRBV27 to TRBJ2-7; no reliable D call. The CDR3 nucleotides are TGTGCCAGCAGTTTAAACGGCCACGAGCAGTACTTC. It translates to CASSLNGHEQYF.